This is a list of T cell receptor beta chains from one sample in a study of early T cells in non-severe SARS-CoV-2 infection. TCRdb re-analysed the 5' RACE reads in MiXCR, keeping a single row per CDR3 protein. The sample has tens of thousands of distinct CDR3 sequences; roughly 10% are singletons. Input material: whole blood. The receptor source for this set is an adult who was a healthcare worker with PCR-confirmed SARS-CoV-2 infection or an uninfected control (not recorded which). Each CDR3 is given with its conserved first and last residue. Fields, in order: J gene, D gene, clone size, V gene, CDR3 protein, CDR3 DNA. A D gene is named only where the DNA matches it firmly. Not every row has a clone size; where given, it reads once, few, many or a size class.

TRBJ2-2 TRBD2 many TRBV20-1 CSAAEGGGELFF TGCAGTGCTGCCGAGGGAGGGGGGGAGCTGTTTTTT
TRBJ2-7 TRBD1 few TRBV6-6 CASSYRIRTGDEQYF TGTGCCAGCAGTTACCGGATACGGACAGGGGATGAGCAGTACTTC
TRBJ1-6 . many TRBV13 CASRSKGAYNSPLHF TGTGCCAGCAGGTCGAAGGGGGCCTATAATTCACCCCTCCACTTT
TRBJ1-1 . many TRBV5-4 CASMTPNTEAFF TGTGCCAGCATGACCCCGAACACTGAAGCTTTCTTT
TRBJ2-3 . many TRBV20-1 CSARLVDTQYF TGCAGTGCCCGACTAGTAGATACGCAGTATTTT
TRBJ1-1 . few TRBV10-3 CAIRGRNNTEAFF TGTGCCATCAGAGGCAGGAACAACACTGAAGCTTTCTTT
TRBJ1-1 . many TRBV12-3/TRBV12-4 CASSFWGEAEAFF TGTGCCAGCAGTTTTTGGGGTGAGGCTGAAGCTTTCTTT
TRBJ2-3 . many TRBV9 CASSAWGTDTQYF TGTGCCAGCAGCGCATGGGGCACAGATACGCAGTATTTT
TRBJ2-3 TRBD2 . TRBV29-1 CSALPSGSSTDTQYF TGCAGCGCCCTACCTAGCGGTTCTAGCACAGATACGCAGTATTTT
TRBJ2-5 . many TRBV6-6 CASSPGGPGETQYF TGTGCCAGCAGTCCCGGGGGGCCGGGAGAGACCCAGTACTTC
TRBJ1-5 . few TRBV11-2 CASSLTVWSDQPQHF TGTGCCAGCAGCTTAACGGTTTGGAGTGATCAGCCCCAGCATTTT
TRBJ2-3 . few TRBV20-1 CSATGQLRSDTQYF TGCAGTGCCACGGGTCAGCTCCGTTCAGATACGCAGTATTTT
TRBJ2-2 . few TRBV15 CATSREDPLGSALFF TGTGCCACCAGCAGAGAGGACCCCCTAGGCTCGGCGCTGTTTTTT
TRBJ1-5 . many TRBV19 CASSPGDPHQPQHF TGTGCCAGTAGTCCAGGGGATCCCCATCAGCCCCAGCATTTT
TRBJ2-3 . few TRBV7-2 CASSLTGGRGTDTQYF TGTGCCAGCAGCTTGACGGGGGGCCGTGGCACAGATACGCAGTATTTT
TRBJ2-4 TRBD1 many TRBV5-6 CASSLWDRAKAGNIQYF TGTGCCAGCAGCCTCTGGGACAGGGCCAAGGCGGGAAACATTCAGTACTTC
TRBJ2-1 . many TRBV9 CASSVRDRRPLNEQFF TGTGCCAGCAGCGTGAGAGACAGGCGGCCCCTCAATGAGCAGTTCTTC
TRBJ2-7 TRBD1 few TRBV20-1 CSALGQGSSYEQYF TGCAGTGCTCTAGGACAGGGTTCCTCCTACGAGCAGTACTTC
TRBJ2-5 . . TRBV7-2 CASSPYLDRGETQYF TGTGCCAGCAGCCCATACCTGGACCGTGGAGAGACCCAGTACTTC
TRBJ1-4 TRBD1 many TRBV14 CASSQQDRGYEKLFF TGTGCCAGCAGCCAGCAAGACAGGGGTTACGAAAAACTGTTTTTT
TRBJ1-6 . . TRBV11-2 CASSLGTGPSPLHF TGTGCCAGCAGCTTAGGAACAGGGCCTTCACCCCTCCACTTT
TRBJ2-4 TRBD2 many TRBV11-2 CASSPSGLVIDIQYF TGTGCCAGCAGCCCGTCGGGACTAGTGATAGACATTCAGTACTTC
TRBJ2-2 . . TRBV20-1 CSAREALPDVNTGELFF TGCAGTGCTAGAGAGGCACTACCCGATGTTAACACCGGGGAGCTGTTTTTT
TRBJ1-4 TRBD1 many TRBV4-1 CASSPNRGAQEKLFF TGCGCCAGCAGCCCGAACAGGGGAGCCCAAGAAAAACTGTTTTTT
TRBJ2-3 . . TRBV12-3/TRBV12-4 CASSLGEKADTQYF TGTGCCAGCAGTTTAGGGGAGAAGGCAGATACGCAGTATTTT
TRBJ1-6 TRBD1 many TRBV7-8 CASARDSNSPLHF TGTGCCAGCGCCCGGGACAGTAATTCACCCCTCCACTTT
TRBJ2-3 TRBD2 many TRBV7-7 CASSFGGARDTQYF TGTGCTAGCAGCTTCGGGGGGGCGAGAGATACGCAGTATTTT
TRBJ1-5 . . TRBV4-2 CASSQIQGSAQPQHF TGTGCCAGCAGCCAGATACAGGGATCCGCCCAGCCCCAGCATTTT
TRBJ2-4 TRBD2 . TRBV3-1 CASSQEAGGRSAKNIQYF TGTGCCAGCAGCCAAGAAGCGGGGGGGCGGTCGGCCAAAAACATTCAGTACTTC
TRBJ2-1 . few TRBV10-2 CASSEGVHAYNEQFF TGCGCCAGCAGTGAGGGGGTTCATGCCTACAATGAGCAGTTCTTC
TRBJ2-1 . many TRBV7-7 CASSGLGLHNEQFF TGTGCTAGCAGCGGATTAGGGCTACACAATGAGCAGTTCTTC
TRBJ2-2 . . TRBV27 CASSSRPLLAASGELFF TGTGCCAGCAGCTCTAGACCGCTGTTAGCTGCCTCCGGGGAGCTGTTTTTT
TRBJ1-2 . many TRBV6-1 CASSDYGYTF TGTGCCAGCAGCGACTATGGCTACACCTTC
TRBJ2-2 . many TRBV12-3/TRBV12-4 CASSFAGRNTGELFF TGTGCCAGCAGTTTCGCAGGGAGGAACACCGGGGAGCTGTTTTTT
TRBJ1-4 . many TRBV12-5 CATSRGRRPENEKLFF TGTGCTACCTCCCGCGGGCGGCGGCCCGAGAATGAAAAACTGTTTTTT
TRBJ1-1 . few TRBV6-2/TRBV6-3 CASRRRVNTEAFF TGTGCCAGCAGGCGACGGGTGAACACTGAAGCTTTCTTT
TRBJ1-4 . many TRBV25-1 CASSENTGRRNEKLFF TGTGCCAGCAGTGAAAACACGGGACGGAGAAATGAAAAACTGTTTTTT
TRBJ2-7 TRBD1 many TRBV5-5 CASSLDRGTAYYEQYF TGTGCCAGCAGCTTGGACCGTGGGACAGCCTACTACGAGCAGTACTTC
TRBJ2-1 . many TRBV2 CASSEWEFGYEQFF TGTGCCAGCAGTGAATGGGAATTCGGCTATGAGCAGTTCTTC
TRBJ2-7 . . TRBV3-1 CASSQGDTSYEQYF TGTGCCAGCAGCCAAGGGGACACCTCCTACGAGCAGTACTTC
TRBJ1-1 . . TRBV29-1 CSAEAGSIEAFF TGCAGCGCCGAGGCAGGGAGTATTGAAGCTTTCTTT
TRBJ1-4 . many TRBV5-6 CASSILDRATNEKLFF TGTGCCAGCAGCATCCTGGATCGGGCAACTAATGAAAAACTGTTTTTT
TRBJ1-1 . many TRBV6-1 CASSEEGSRPDEAFF TGTGCCAGCAGTGAAGAAGGGAGCCGCCCCGATGAAGCTTTCTTT
TRBJ2-5 . . TRBV5-1 CASSLETPQETQYF TGCGCCAGCAGCTTGGAGACGCCCCAAGAGACCCAGTACTTC
TRBJ1-1 . . TRBV7-9 CASSQTEAFF TGTGCCAGCAGCCAAACTGAAGCTTTCTTT
TRBJ2-7 . . TRBV4-3 CASSQGGRPGYEQYF TGCGCCAGCAGCCAAGGGGGCAGACCGGGCTACGAGCAGTACTTC
TRBJ2-1 . many TRBV7-6 CASSSWPGGPYNEQFF TGTGCCAGCAGCTCCTGGCCTGGAGGCCCCTACAATGAGCAGTTCTTC
TRBJ1-6 . many TRBV20-1 CSASLAGQLNSPLHF TGCAGTGCTAGTTTGGCAGGACAGCTAAATTCACCCCTCCACTTT
TRBJ2-1 . many TRBV13 CASSLRDNEQFF TGTGCCAGCAGCTTACGGGACAATGAGCAGTTCTTC
TRBJ2-5 . few TRBV5-1 CASSLASETQYF TGCGCCAGCAGCTTGGCCTCAGAGACCCAGTACTTC
TRBJ1-5 . many TRBV7-9 CASSPGGQPQHF TGTGCCAGCAGCCCGGGGGGTCAGCCCCAGCATTTT
TRBJ2-3 . many TRBV7-2 CASSLSGTDTQYF TGTGCCAGCAGCTTATCAGGGACAGATACGCAGTATTTT
TRBJ2-7 . . TRBV9 CASSPSRGRSYEQYF TGTGCCAGCAGCCCCTCCCGGGGACGTTCCTACGAGCAGTACTTC
TRBJ2-7 . many TRBV7-9 CASSSGRRSYEQYF TGTGCCAGCAGTTCAGGACGGCGCAGCTACGAGCAGTACTTC
TRBJ2-1 . . TRBV7-8 CASSPFEGDSYNEQFF TGTGCCAGCAGCCCTTTTGAGGGGGACTCCTACAATGAGCAGTTCTTC
TRBJ2-5 . . TRBV12-5 CASGLVSQKQETQYF TGTGCTAGTGGTTTGGTATCCCAAAAGCAAGAGACCCAGTACTTC
TRBJ1-3 . few TRBV30 CAGGVNGGNTIYF TGTGCCGGGGGGGTGAATGGTGGAAACACCATATATTTT